A selection of T cell receptor beta chains follows, all from one sample in a study of blood T cells in healthy people across ages. TCRdb re-called the 5' RACE reads through MiXCR, storing one row per CDR3 protein. The sample yields hundreds of thousands of distinct CDR3 sequences, about 54% seen once. Source material: blood. These receptors all come from a man aged 55 to 70 in good health. The CDR3 runs from the conserved cysteine through the conserved F or W. Each record gives: V gene, clone size, D gene, J gene, CDR3 protein, CDR3 DNA. A D gene is named only where the DNA matches it firmly. The size of a clone is reported for some rows only, either as once, few or many, or as a class for expanded clones.

>TRBV28|.|TRBD1|TRBJ1-6
CASSLPDRDNSPLHF
TGTGCCAGCAGTTTACCCGACAGGGATAATTCACCCCTCCACTTT
>TRBV20-1|.|.|TRBJ2-3
CSVLGDTDTQYF
TGCAGTGTTCTAGGGGACACAGATACGCAGTATTTT
>TRBV20-1|.|.|TRBJ2-7
CSARVDRLYEQYF
TGCAGTGCTAGGGTCGACAGGCTTTACGAGCAGTACTTC
>TRBV14|.|.|TRBJ2-1
CASSQQGRSGQFF
TGTGCCAGCAGCCAGCAGGGGAGGTCGGGGCAGTTCTTC
>TRBV5-1|few|.|TRBJ2-1
CASSFRDTTYNEQFF
TGCGCCAGCAGCTTCCGGGACACGACCTACAATGAGCAGTTCTTC
>TRBV25-1|.|.|TRBJ2-1
CASSVPFGGQQFF
TGTGCTAGCAGTGTCCCCTTCGGGGGCCAGCAGTTCTTC
>TRBV7-6|.|TRBD2|TRBJ2-1
CASSSTSGGGYNEQFF
TGTGCCAGCAGTTCAACTAGCGGGGGGGGATACAATGAGCAGTTCTTC
>TRBV3-1|.|.|TRBJ2-1
CASSRRDNEQFF
TGTGCCAGCAGCCGACGGGATAATGAGCAGTTCTTC
>TRBV20-1|.|TRBD1|TRBJ1-6
CSAPRGDRDDNSPLHF
TGCAGTGCCCCCCGGGGTGACAGGGACGATAATTCACCCCTCCACTTT
>TRBV12-3/TRBV12-4|many|TRBD1|TRBJ2-2
CASSRDRGIVGELFF
TGTGCCAGCAGTCGGGACAGGGGTATTGTAGGGGAGCTGTTTTTT
>TRBV20-1|once|.|TRBJ2-1
CSARVIYNEQFF
TGCAGTGCTAGAGTGATCTACAATGAGCAGTTCTTC
>TRBV4-1|few|TRBD2|TRBJ2-5
CASSPRPASGGWQETQYF
TGCGCCAGCAGCCCCCGACCCGCTAGCGGGGGATGGCAAGAGACCCAGTACTTC
>TRBV7-8|.|.|TRBJ1-1
CASSLPFRHTEAFF
TGTGCCAGCAGCTTACCGTTTCGCCACACTGAAGCTTTCTTT
>TRBV20-1|once|TRBD2|TRBJ2-3
CSARDWAGGTDTQYF
TGCAGTGCTAGAGATTGGGCGGGGGGCACAGATACGCAGTATTTT
>TRBV5-1|.|.|TRBJ2-5
CASSSGRTAGTQYF
TGCGCCAGCAGCTCGGGACGGACCGCAGGGACCCAGTACTTC
>TRBV6-2/TRBV6-3|once|TRBD1|TRBJ2-1
CASTDRGSYNEQFF
TGTGCCAGTACTGACAGGGGATCCTACAATGAGCAGTTCTTC
>TRBV20-1|.|.|TRBJ2-7
CSARGTASSYEQYF
TGCAGTGCTAGAGGGACTGCCAGCTCCTACGAGCAGTACTTC
>TRBV5-5|few|.|TRBJ1-2
CASSLEGGGLSYGYTF
TGTGCCAGCAGCTTGGAGGGTGGAGGGCTAAGCTATGGCTACACCTTC
>TRBV29-1|.|.|TRBJ2-1
CSVRGPGDKQFF
TGCAGCGTTAGGGGGCCGGGGGATAAGCAGTTCTTC
>TRBV20-1|.|TRBD2|TRBJ2-1
CSARDSSGTYNEQFF
TGCAGTGCTAGAGATAGTAGCGGGACCTACAATGAGCAGTTCTTC
>TRBV10-3|few|.|TRBJ2-4
CAISVEGNIQYF
TGTGCCATCAGTGTAGAGGGTAACATTCAGTACTTC
>TRBV29-1|.|TRBD2|TRBJ2-2
CSVLSWTSGGTGELFF
TGCAGCGTTCTCTCCTGGACTAGCGGGGGGACCGGGGAGCTGTTTTTT